This T cell receptor (beta chain) is from a study of blood T cell repertoires in COVID-19. Looking at the study overall: Material from acute and convalescent COVID-19 was sourced from the United States, Italy and Spain. The analysed material was cDNA or gDNA that came from T cells, B-cell-depleted T cells, or PBMCs.

Generated by immunoSEQ multiplex PCR, the TCRdb table keeps only in-frame clones and is missing some. The data contain approximately 250,000 clones, about 93% of them singletons. The V gene end was trimmed by 0 bases and the J gene end by 7 bases; junction bases not matched to a gene: 2. CDR1 SGHRS and CDR2 YFSETQ come from the germline V gene. The CDR3 is 13 residues long. Seattle participants joined during active infection and were tracked over time. The sequenced material came from peripheral blood. This chain links TRBV5-1 with TRBJ1-2; TRBD1 agrees at 8 bases. The receptor was isolated from a man in his thirties or forties with COVID-19, enrolled during active disease. In nucleotides, the CDR3 is TGCGCCAGCAGCTTGGGACAGGGGAGTGGCTACACCTTC. Its translation: CASSLGQGSGYTF.